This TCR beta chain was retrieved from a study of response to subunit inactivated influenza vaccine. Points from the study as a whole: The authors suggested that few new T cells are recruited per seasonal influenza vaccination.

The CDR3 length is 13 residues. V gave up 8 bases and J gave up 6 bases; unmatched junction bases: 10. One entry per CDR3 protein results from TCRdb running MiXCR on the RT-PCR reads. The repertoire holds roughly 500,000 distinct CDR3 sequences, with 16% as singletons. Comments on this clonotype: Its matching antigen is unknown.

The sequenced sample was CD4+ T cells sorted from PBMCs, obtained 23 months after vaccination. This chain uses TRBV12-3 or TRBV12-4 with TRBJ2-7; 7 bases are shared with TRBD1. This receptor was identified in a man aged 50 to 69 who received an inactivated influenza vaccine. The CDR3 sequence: CASGQGVYGEQYF. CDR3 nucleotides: TGTGCCAGCGGTCAGGGGGTATATGGCGAGCAGTACTTC.